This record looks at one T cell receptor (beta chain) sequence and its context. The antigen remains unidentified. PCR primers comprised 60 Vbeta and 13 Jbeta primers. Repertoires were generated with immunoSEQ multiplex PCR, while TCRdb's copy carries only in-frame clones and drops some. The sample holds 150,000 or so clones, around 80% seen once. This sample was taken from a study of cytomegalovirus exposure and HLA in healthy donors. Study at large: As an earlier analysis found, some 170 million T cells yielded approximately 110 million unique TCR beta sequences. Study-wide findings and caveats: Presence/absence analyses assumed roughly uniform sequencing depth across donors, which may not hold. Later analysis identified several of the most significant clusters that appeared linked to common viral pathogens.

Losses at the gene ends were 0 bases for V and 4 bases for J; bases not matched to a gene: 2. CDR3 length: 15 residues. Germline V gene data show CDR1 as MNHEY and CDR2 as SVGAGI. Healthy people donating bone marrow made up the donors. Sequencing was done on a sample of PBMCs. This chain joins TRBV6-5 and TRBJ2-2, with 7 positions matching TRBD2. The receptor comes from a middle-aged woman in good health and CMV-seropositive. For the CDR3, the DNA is TGTGCCAGCAGTTACTCGGGGAGGGGCACCGGGGAGCTGTTTTTT. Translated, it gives CASSYSGRGTGELFF.